Listed below are T cell receptor beta chains from one sample, sequenced in a study of blood T cell repertoires in COVID-19. TCRdb's table, derived via immunoSEQ multiplex PCR, lists solely in-frame clones and lacks some. The table lists 200,000 to 250,000 clones, around four fifths of them singletons. The sequenced sample consisted of peripheral blood. These receptors came from a woman aged 40 to 50 with active or convalescent COVID-19. Each CDR3 is given with its conserved first and last residue. The order of the fields is clone size, V gene, J gene, D gene, CDR3 DNA, CDR3 protein. The D gene is left open where the match is weak. Size is stated for part of the rows, as once, few or many counts, or as a class when the clone is expanded.

-	TRBV6-5	TRBJ2-7	TRBD1	TGTGCCAGCAGCTTCGACAGGGACGGCGAGCAGTACTTC	CASSFDRDGEQYF
-	TRBV5-1	TRBJ2-1	TRBD2	TGCGCCAGCAGTTTCCTTGGCGGGGGAAGCAATGAGCAGTTCTTC	CASSFLGGGSNEQFF
-	TRBV7-9	TRBJ1-6	-	TGTGCCAGCAGTTATGCCCCCCACAGTTCCTATAATTCACCCCTCCACTTT	CASSYAPHSSYNSPLHF
-	TRBV7-6	TRBJ1-4	-	TGTGCCAGCAGCTTAGTGGGGGGGGCCCCTAAACTGTTTTTT	CASSLVGGAPKLFF
-	TRBV7-2	TRBJ2-5	TRBD2	TGTGCCAGCAGCTCCGGGAGGGCAGAGACCCAGTACTTC	CASSSGRAETQYF
-	TRBV29-1	TRBJ1-1	-	TGCAGCGTCCCTGGGGGGGGGACTGAAGCTTTCTTT	CSVPGGGTEAFF
-	TRBV3-1/TRBV3-2	TRBJ1-3	-	TGTGCCAGCAGCCAAGATGTGAGCTCTGGAAACACCATATATTTT	CASSQDVSSGNTIYF
-	TRBV6-5	TRBJ2-5	TRBD2	TGTGCCAGCGGACGGGTCGGGGGGGTTGAGACCCAGTACTTC	CASGRVGGVETQYF
-	TRBV11-2	TRBJ1-2	-	TGTGCCAGCAGCCTCTCCCTCGCAGGGGACCACTATGGCTACACCTTC	CASSLSLAGDHYGYTF
-	TRBV28	TRBJ1-1	-	TGTGCCAGCAGTTTTCAGGGAGGTAACACTGAAGCTTTCTTT	CASSFQGGNTEAFF
-	TRBV7-9	TRBJ1-2	TRBD1	TGTGCCAGCAGCGAGGGGACAGGGAACTATGGCTACACCTTC	CASSEGTGNYGYTF
-	TRBV28	TRBJ2-3	-	TGTGCCAGCAGTCCAGGTTATACGCAGTATTTT	CASSPGYTQYF
few	TRBV3-1/TRBV3-2	TRBJ2-4	TRBD2	TGTGCCAGCAGCCAGCTCCCGGGACTAGCGGGGAACCCCAAACTAGCCAAAAACATTCAGTACTTC	CASSQLPGLAGNPKLAKNIQYF
-	TRBV2	TRBJ2-5	-	TGTGCCAGCAGTCTACAGAACCAAGAGACCCAGTACTTC	CASSLQNQETQYF
-	TRBV29-1	TRBJ2-7	-	TGCAGCGTTGCCTTGAGAGCTCGCAACGAGCAGTACTTC	CSVALRARNEQYF
many	TRBV3-1/TRBV3-2	TRBJ1-1	-	TGTGCCAGCAGCCAAGATAGGGCAGGGCGCAGAGCTTTCTTT	CASSQDRAGRRAFF
-	TRBV6-5	TRBJ1-2	-	TGTGCCAGCAGTCTCTCTGACAGGCTAGACTACACCTTC	CASSLSDRLDYTF
few	TRBV9	TRBJ1-6	TRBD1	TGTGCCAGCAGCGTAGGAGGGGGCCTTTCACCCCTCCACTTT	CASSVGGGLSPLHF
once	TRBV12-3/TRBV12-4	TRBJ1-1	TRBD1	TGTGCCAGCAGGACGCACAGGGGTAGAGCTTTCTTT	CASRTHRGRAFF
few	TRBV9	TRBJ1-3	TRBD1	TGTGCCAGCAGCCGACAGGGCGGAAACACCATATATTTT	CASSRQGGNTIYF
-	TRBV6-5	TRBJ2-1	-	TGTGCCAGCAGTTATTCGTCCTACAATGAGCAGTTCTTC	CASSYSSYNEQFF
-	TRBV19	TRBJ1-6	TRBD1	TGTGCCAGTAAACTGGGACAGGTAAATTCACCCCTCCACTTT	CASKLGQVNSPLHF
-	TRBV27	TRBJ1-1	TRBD1	TGTGCCAGCAGTTTAAGGGGACAGGGTGAAGCTTTCTTT	CASSLRGQGEAFF
-	TRBV6-1	TRBJ1-2	-	TGTGCCAGCAGTGATGTCGCGGGGAACTATGGCTACACCTTC	CASSDVAGNYGYTF
-	TRBV10-3	TRBJ2-5	-	TGTGCCATCAGTTCCCCCCCGGAAGGGGGGGCGGTGGAGACCCAGTACTTC	CAISSPPEGGAVETQYF
few	TRBV19	TRBJ2-1	TRBD1	TGTGCCAGTGAACAGGGGTTAGGTATTGAGCAGTTCTTC	CASEQGLGIEQFF
-	TRBV5-1	TRBJ1-2	TRBD1	TGCGCCAGCAGCTCGCGGGGACAGCAGTCTAACTATGGCTACACCTTC	CASSSRGQQSNYGYTF
-	TRBV5-1	TRBJ1-3	TRBD1	TGCGCCAGCAGAACTGGACAGGGAAGAAACACCATATATTTT	CASRTGQGRNTIYF
-	TRBV24-1	TRBJ2-1	TRBD2	TGTGCCACCAGTGATTTACGAGCGGGGGGTCAGTATGAGCAGTTCTTC	CATSDLRAGGQYEQFF
-	TRBV11-2	TRBJ1-4	-	TGTGCCAGCAGCTTAGATCGCAGGGTAGTACAAAAACTGTTTTTT	CASSLDRRVVQKLFF
few	TRBV19	TRBJ1-6	-	TGTGCCAGTAGTACAGGGGCCAGGGTTTACTCACCCCTCCACTTT	CASSTGARVYSPLHF
-	TRBV5-5	TRBJ1-2	-	TGTGCCAGCAGCTTGGCTTTTGACAGTACTAACTATGGCTACACCTTC	CASSLAFDSTNYGYTF
-	TRBV18	TRBJ2-1	-	TGTGCCAGCTCACCACCGCTCGTGGCTGCCAATGAGCAGTTCTTC	CASSPPLVAANEQFF